This TCR beta chain was recorded in a study of T cells after yellow fever vaccination. This clonotype was seen many times. The antigen remains undetermined. A universal primer site and UMIs were added as TCR cDNA was made by 5'RACE template switching. TCRdb re-called the 5' RACE reads through MiXCR, storing one row per CDR3 protein. The sample records 150,000 to 200,000 distinct CDR3 sequences, approximately 6.8% being singletons. Study observations and caveats: Among primary-vaccination clones, most reappeared after the booster, at almost 98% for CD4 and around 90% for CD8.

This specimen was CD4+ T cells sorted from PBMCs, taken 5 days after the first yellow fever vaccination. This receptor was identified in a young man who received the YFV17D yellow fever vaccine.

The CDR3 region is CASRTGSSYNSPLHF. CDR3 DNA sequence: TGTGCCAGCAGAACGGGAAGCTCCTATAATTCACCCCTCCACTTT. The gene calls are TRBV13 and TRBJ1-6; unclear D gene. This CDR3 comprises 15 residues. Deletions cut 6 bases from V and 0 bases from J, with 9 bases between. CDR1 and CDR2 (germline): PRHDT, FYEKMQ (reference sequence).